The rows below give T cell receptor beta chains drawn from one sample of a study of post-analysis software for immune sequencing data. TCRdb fed the PCR reads into MiXCR, producing one record per CDR3 protein. The sample holds 150,000 to 200,000 distinct CDR3 sequences, around 30% seen once. Sequenced input: blood. The source is a girl aged 10 to 17 with multiple sclerosis. Both conserved end residues are part of each CDR3. The order of the fields is J gene, clone size, V gene, D gene, CDR3 protein, CDR3 DNA. D genes are given only for firm matches. Clone size is stated in some rows and not others, as once, few, many or a class when expanded.

>TRBJ2-5|NA|TRBV20-1|NA
CSAREQGFQETQYF
TGCAGTGCTAGAGAACAGGGTTTCCAAGAGACCCAGTACTTC
>TRBJ2-7|few|TRBV5-5|NA
CASSLASLIAPFYEQYF
TGTGCCAGCAGCTTGGCCTCGCTAATCGCCCCTTTCTACGAGCAGTACTTC
>TRBJ2-5|few|TRBV12-3/TRBV12-4|TRBD2
CASSTLTSGKRETQYF
TGTGCCAGCAGTACACTGACTAGCGGTAAAAGGGAGACCCAGTACTTC
>TRBJ2-5|many|TRBV5-1|NA
CASSLAVHGETQYF
TGCGCCAGCAGCTTGGCCGTGCACGGAGAGACCCAGTACTTC
>TRBJ2-1|NA|TRBV9|TRBD2
CASSDSGGAYNEQFF
TGTGCCAGCAGCGACAGCGGGGGGGCCTACAATGAGCAGTTCTTC
>TRBJ2-7|NA|TRBV5-1|TRBD2
CASSLGAGGPSDEQYF
TGCGCCAGCAGCTTGGGGGCGGGAGGGCCCTCGGATGAGCAGTACTTC
>TRBJ2-7|few|TRBV3-1|TRBD1
CASSQPGQVGSYEQYF
TGTGCCAGCAGCCAGCCTGGACAGGTTGGCTCCTACGAGCAGTACTTC
>TRBJ2-7|NA|TRBV2|TRBD2
CASEGWTSVLSAHEQYF
TGTGCCAGCGAGGGGTGGACTAGCGTACTTTCGGCGCACGAGCAGTACTTC
>TRBJ2-3|many|TRBV5-1|NA
CASSPRGGDTQYF
TGCGCCAGCAGCCCACGTGGGGGTGATACGCAGTATTTT
>TRBJ2-7|many|TRBV15|NA
CATTTAPGQGTSGADEQYF
TGTGCCACCACCACAGCTCCGGGACAGGGGACTAGCGGAGCCGACGAGCAGTACTTC
>TRBJ1-1|few|TRBV19|NA
CASSMKVHEAFF
TGTGCCAGTAGTATGAAAGTGCACGAAGCTTTCTTT
>TRBJ2-5|many|TRBV11-2|TRBD2
CASSLALGLAGGMGETQYF
TGTGCCAGCAGCTTAGCCCTGGGACTAGCGGGAGGAATGGGAGAGACCCAGTACTTC
>TRBJ1-2|NA|TRBV12-3/TRBV12-4|TRBD1
CASSRLQGIGYGYTF
TGTGCCAGCAGCCGACTACAGGGGATTGGCTATGGCTACACCTTC
>TRBJ2-1|NA|TRBV7-8|NA
CTSSLGAGLNEQFF
TGTACCAGCAGCTTGGGAGCAGGTCTAAATGAGCAGTTCTTC
>TRBJ2-6|many|TRBV29-1|NA
CSAGSGAGANVLTF
TGCAGCGCCGGTTCAGGGGCCGGGGCCAACGTCCTGACTTTC
>TRBJ2-2|few|TRBV11-1|NA
CASSLADSTGELFF
TGTGCCAGCAGCTTAGCTGATTCCACCGGGGAGCTGTTTTTT
>TRBJ2-3|many|TRBV15|NA
CATSRDSPMDTQYF
TGTGCCACCAGCAGAGATAGTCCGATGGATACGCAGTATTTT
>TRBJ2-3|many|TRBV29-1|NA
CSVAPYSTDTQYF
TGCAGCGTTGCTCCCTATAGCACAGATACGCAGTATTTT
>TRBJ1-1|NA|TRBV3-1|TRBD1
CASSQVGGGAEAFF
TGTGCCAGCAGCCAAGTAGGAGGGGGCGCTGAAGCTTTCTTT
>TRBJ2-7|few|TRBV28|NA
CASSLTGYLYEQYF
TGTGCCAGCAGTCTCACAGGGTACCTCTACGAGCAGTACTTC
>TRBJ1-2|few|TRBV3-1|TRBD1
CASSQGQSTYGYTF
TGTGCCAGCAGCCAGGGACAGAGCACTTATGGCTACACCTTC
>TRBJ2-7|many|TRBV7-2|TRBD2
CASSSTGTSDHEQYF
TGTGCCAGCAGCTCCACCGGGACTAGCGACCACGAGCAGTACTTC
>TRBJ2-5|many|TRBV5-1|NA
CASSWNIQETQYF
TGCGCCAGCAGCTGGAATATACAAGAGACCCAGTACTTC
>TRBJ1-5|NA|TRBV20-1|TRBD1
CSASKTGAINQPQHF
TGCAGTGCCTCGAAGACAGGGGCTATCAATCAGCCCCAGCATTTT
>TRBJ2-7|NA|TRBV28|TRBD2
CASSTGLAGYEQYF
TGTGCCAGCAGTACCGGACTAGCGGGGTACGAGCAGTACTTC
>TRBJ1-3|NA|TRBV28|TRBD1
CAGKKQGAAGNTIYF
TGTGCCGGAAAAAAACAGGGGGCAGCTGGAAACACCATATATTTT
>TRBJ2-1|NA|TRBV30|NA
CAQSGYNEQFF
TGTGCCCAGAGTGGGTACAATGAGCAGTTCTTC
>TRBJ2-3|NA|TRBV7-9|TRBD2
CASSLGTSGSADTQYF
TGTGCCAGCAGCCTCGGGACTAGCGGGAGTGCAGATACGCAGTATTTT
>TRBJ2-1|many|TRBV5-1|NA
CASSLDPGVINEQFF
TGCGCCAGCAGCTTGGACCCGGGAGTAATAAATGAGCAGTTCTTC
>TRBJ2-7|NA|TRBV5-1|TRBD2
CASSHLTSGVNYEQYF
TGCGCCAGCAGCCACCTGACTAGCGGGGTAAACTACGAGCAGTACTTC
>TRBJ2-1|NA|TRBV28|TRBD2
CASGGEREYNEQFF
TGTGCCAGCGGGGGGGAGCGGGAGTACAATGAGCAGTTCTTC
>TRBJ2-1|many|TRBV7-8|TRBD1
CASSSRTGNEQFF
TGTGCCAGCAGCTCTCGGACAGGGAACGAGCAGTTCTTC
>TRBJ2-7|many|TRBV12-3/TRBV12-4|TRBD2
CASSRAGGPYEQYF
TGTGCCAGCAGCAGAGCGGGAGGCCCCTACGAGCAGTACTTC
>TRBJ1-1|NA|TRBV6-6|NA
CASRPLNTEAFF
TGTGCCAGCAGGCCCCTTAACACTGAAGCTTTCTTT
>TRBJ2-2|NA|TRBV27|TRBD2
CASSIGTSANTGELFF
TGTGCCAGCAGCATCGGGACTAGCGCGAACACCGGGGAGCTGTTTTTT
>TRBJ2-3|NA|TRBV29-1|NA
CSVSEDTQYF
TGCAGCGTTAGCGAAGATACGCAGTATTTT
>TRBJ2-3|many|TRBV3-1|TRBD2
CASTRGLAGGNTDTQYF
TGTGCCAGCACCCGCGGACTAGCGGGAGGGAACACAGATACGCAGTATTTT
>TRBJ2-3|many|TRBV7-2|TRBD1
CASSFRRDRVRDTQYF
TGTGCCAGCAGCTTCCGACGGGACAGAGTTCGAGATACGCAGTATTTT
>TRBJ2-7|many|TRBV9|NA
CASSPSGRFHEQYF
TGTGCCAGCAGCCCCTCCGGAAGGTTCCACGAGCAGTACTTC
>TRBJ1-1|few|TRBV5-1|NA
CASSLDPRGLTEAFF
TGCGCCAGCAGCTTGGACCCCCGGGGGCTCACTGAAGCTTTCTTT
>TRBJ1-4|NA|TRBV6-5|TRBD1
CASSYSGAGGAFLREKLFF
TGTGCCAGCAGTTACTCAGGCGCAGGGGGCGCGTTCTTAAGAGAAAAACTGTTTTTT
>TRBJ2-7|many|TRBV27|NA
CASSLGSLGYEQYF
TGTGCCAGCAGTTTAGGGTCCCTAGGCTACGAGCAGTACTTC
>TRBJ1-2|NA|TRBV28|NA
CASSPPRGQRYGYTF
TGTGCCAGCAGTCCCCCCCGGGGGCAGCGCTATGGCTACACCTTC